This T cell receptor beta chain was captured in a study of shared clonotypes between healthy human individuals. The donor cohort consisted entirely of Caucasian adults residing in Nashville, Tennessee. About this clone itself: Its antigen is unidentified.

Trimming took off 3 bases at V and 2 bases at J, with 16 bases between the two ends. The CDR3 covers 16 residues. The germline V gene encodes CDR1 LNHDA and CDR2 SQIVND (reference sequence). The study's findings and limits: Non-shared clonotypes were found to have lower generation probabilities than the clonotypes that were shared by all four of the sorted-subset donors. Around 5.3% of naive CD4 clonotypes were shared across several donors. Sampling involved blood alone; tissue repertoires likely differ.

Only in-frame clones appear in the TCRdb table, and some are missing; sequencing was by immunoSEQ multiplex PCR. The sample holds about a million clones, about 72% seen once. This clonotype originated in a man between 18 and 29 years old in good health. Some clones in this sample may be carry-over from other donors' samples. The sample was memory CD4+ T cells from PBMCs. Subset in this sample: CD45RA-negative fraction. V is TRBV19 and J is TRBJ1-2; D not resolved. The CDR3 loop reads CASSISIGKRNYGYTF. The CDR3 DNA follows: TGTGCCAGTAGTATTTCGATTGGGAAGAGGAACTATGGCTACACCTTC.